In its sample, the clone carrying this TCR beta chain ranks as large. What it binds is not known. Trimming shortened V by 0 bases and J by 7 bases, and 12 bases separated the two germline ends. The CDR3 extends over 15 amino acids. The germline V gene encodes CDR1 SNHLY and CDR2 FYNNEI. Time point meaning: sample taken at primary tumor resection. The study sequenced unsorted whole RNA from tumor, nontumor lung or frozen PBMC. The entry originates in a study of spatial heterogeneity in lung cancer. Study details: There were consistently more beta-chain sequences detected than alpha-chain sequences. Regarding the study as a whole: Ubiquitous nonsynonymous mutations were tracked by counts of ubiquitous expanded TCRs, and regional ones by counts of regional expanded TCRs. Mutation tallies in tumors tracked expanded intratumoral alpha and beta TCR counts. Tumor T-cell coverage was an estimated 7% or so for alpha and more than 12% for beta chains.

TCRdb reanalysed the 5' RACE reads using MiXCR and keeps one entry per CDR3 protein. The sample includes 600 to 750 distinct CDR3 sequences, approximately 35% of them seen just once. The TCR was taken from a male donor with early-stage non-small cell lung cancer. This chain links TRBV2 with TRBJ2-2, with D perhaps TRBD1 or TRBD2 (6 bases each). Sequenced here: lung tumor tissue, sampled at surgery. This chain's CDR3 is CASSEAGRGGGELFF. Here the CDR3 DNA reads TGTGCCAGCAGTGAAGCGGGCAGGGGAGGCGGGGAGCTGTTTTTT.